Below, 19 T cell receptor beta chains from the same sample are listed, as sequenced in a study of T cell changes during pregnancy in multiple sclerosis. Using immunoSEQ multiplex PCR, the repertoire was profiled, and TCRdb retains in-frame clones only, with some absent. The profile shows 55,000 to 75,000 clones, around 92% of them singletons. The sequenced sample was peripheral blood, obtained after pregnancy. Source of these receptors: a female donor with multiple sclerosis, enrolled in a pregnancy study.

This clone appeared a single time. The chain joins TRBV9 to TRBJ1-5; 8 bases agree with TRBD1. The CDR3 length is 15 residues. Looked up from germline, CDR1 is SGDLS and CDR2 is YYNGEE. The J segment lost 6 bases and the V segment lost 0 bases, leaving 5 bases of the junction unmatched. In nucleotides, the CDR3 is TGTGCCAGCAGCGTAGATGGCAGGGGGCTTCAGCCCCAGCATTTT. It translates to CASSVDGRGLQPQHF.

The rearrangement links TRBV4-1 to TRBJ1-2; TRBD1 agrees at 7 bases. Germline CDR1 is MGHRA and CDR2 is YSYEKL. The CDR3 is 13 residues long. Trimming removed 4 bases from V and 8 bases from J; junction bases left unmatched: 7. The CDR3 here is CASSLDRVGGYTF. CDR3 nucleotide sequence: TGCGCCAGCAGCCTCGACAGGGTCGGCGGCTACACCTTC.

The chain is built from TRBV7-9 and TRBJ2-3; the D is unclear. V shed 10 bases and J shed 0 bases, with 23 bases lying between them. Per germline, CDR1 SEHNR and CDR2 FQNEAQ (reference sequence). The CDR3 totals 17 residues. CDR3 DNA: TGTGCCATAAGTTCCCCCGGCAGACTTGCTAGCACAGATACGCAGTATTTT. It encodes CAISSPGRLASTDTQYF.

The chain combines TRBV27 with TRBJ1-4, with D hard to call. CDR3 size: 15 residues. The germline gives CDR1 MNHEY, CDR2 SMNVEV (reference sequence). The V end was cut by 6 bases, the J end by 0 bases, with 11 bases between. The CDR3 protein is CASRGQVSTNEKLFF. DNA of the CDR3: TGTGCCAGCAGGGGCCAGGTTTCAACTAATGAAAAACTGTTTTTT.

DNA of the CDR3: TGTGCCAGCAGCGCCCCCAATAACTATGGCTACACCTTC. It is translated as CASSAPNNYGYTF. The gene calls are TRBV9 and TRBJ1-2; no reliable D call. V gave up 3 bases and J gave up 1 base, with 7 bases separating them. CDR1 is SGDLS, CDR2 YYNGEE, per germline. The CDR3 is 13 residues long.

This clone occurred once. V usage is TRBV2 and J usage is TRBJ2-5; 12 bases are a match to TRBD2. This CDR3 comprises 17 residues. Germline V CDR1 and CDR2: SNHLY, FYNNEI. With V trimmed by 6 bases and J by 3 bases, 11 bases remained unmatched. For the CDR3, the DNA is TGTGCCAGCAGGAAGGGACTAGCGGGTTCGGAGGAAGAGACCCAGTACTTC. This codes for CASRKGLAGSEEETQYF.

J is TRBJ1-1 and V is TRBV6-5; D gene ambiguous. The CDR3 runs 16 residues. The ends were cut back, 0 bases at V and 0 bases at J, with 11 bases in the middle. Germline loops: CDR1 MNHEY, CDR2 SVGAGI. CDR3 amino acids: CASSYSRARMNTEAFF. The CDR3 DNA reads TGTGCCAGCAGTTACTCGAGGGCACGGATGAACACTGAAGCTTTCTTT.

V and J are TRBV7-2 and TRBJ2-3, with 12 bases aligning to TRBD2. CDR1 is SGHTA, CDR2 FQGNSA, per germline. Trimming at V came to 4 bases and at J to 2 bases, leaving 7 bases not matched to a gene. CDR3 length equals 17 residues. CDR3 loop: CASSSGLAGSFTDTQYF. For the CDR3, the DNA is TGTGCCAGCAGCTCAGGACTAGCGGGGTCTTTCACAGATACGCAGTATTTT.

A single count supports this clone. This chain joins TRBV6-1 and TRBJ1-1, with D maybe TRBD1 (5 bases). CDR1 is MNHNS, CDR2 SASEGT, per germline. With 8 bases removed from V and 1 base from J, the gap between germline ends came to 14 bases. CDR3 length: 14 amino acids. In DNA, the CDR3 is TGTGCCAGCGGCCAACAGGCCCGGAACACTGAAGCTTTCTTT. Protein: CASGQQARNTEAFF.

The chain combines TRBV30 with TRBJ2-3, with D possibly matching TRBD2 (5 bases). CDR3 length: 14 residues. Trimming removed 2 bases from V and 2 bases from J, with 11 bases in between. Looked up from germline, CDR1 is GTSNPN and CDR2 is SVGIG (reference sequence). This chain's CDR3 is CAWSTGLATDTQYF. The CDR3 DNA reads as TGTGCCTGGAGTACTGGGCTAGCCACAGATACGCAGTATTTT.

The V call is TRBV7-8, the J call TRBJ2-7, with 10 bases matching TRBD2. This CDR3 has 15 amino acids. Trimming cost V 2 bases and J 1 base; bases outside gene matches: 2. Germline V gene data show CDR1 as SGHVS and CDR2 as FQNEAQ. The CDR3 DNA sequence: TGTGCCAGCAGCTTACGGACTAGCGGTTCCTACGAGCAGTACTTC. As protein: CASSLRTSGSYEQYF.

The chain couples TRBV5-5 to TRBJ1-1, with 7 positions matching TRBD1. V was clipped by 4 bases and J by 1 base; unmatched bases: 16. The CDR3 sequence is 18 residues long. Germline loops: CDR1 SGHKS, CDR2 YYEKEE (reference sequence). CDR3 region: CASSPPGQGGFGNTEAFF. The CDR3 DNA reads as TGTGCCAGCAGCCCACCTGGGCAGGGGGGCTTTGGGAACACTGAAGCTTTCTTT.

This chain connects TRBV5-1 to TRBJ2-1; D remains ambiguous. V lost 0 bases and J 0 bases, leaving 13 bases between the germline ends. CDR1 and CDR2 (germline): SGHRS, YFSETQ. This CDR3 spans 17 amino acids. CDR3 DNA sequence: TGCGCCAGCAGCTTGGAGTCCCGCCGGAGCTCCTACAATGAGCAGTTCTTC. This gives the protein CASSLESRRSSYNEQFF.

A note on this clone: Other DNA sequences in the sample encode the same CDR3. This chain joins TRBV18 and TRBJ1-1; 7 nucleotides match TRBD1. The CDR3 is 14 residues long. V was clipped by 2 bases and J by 1 base; unmatched bases: 1. CDR1 is KGHSH and CDR2 is LQKENI in the germline V gene. The CDR3 region is CASSPNRGNTEAFF. The CDR3 DNA follows: TGTGCCAGCTCACCAAACAGGGGGAACACTGAAGCTTTCTTT.

This chain connects TRBV5-1 to TRBJ2-7, with D perhaps matching TRBD1 (6 bases). Deletions cut 0 bases from V and 2 bases from J, with 9 bases between. This CDR3 has 14 residues. In germline, CDR1 is SGHRS, CDR2 YFSETQ. CDR3 in amino acids: CASSLGTDTYEQYF. The CDR3 region has the DNA TGCGCCAGCAGCTTGGGGACAGACACCTACGAGCAGTACTTC.

The chain is built from TRBV4-1 and TRBJ1-2, with D possibly matching TRBD1 (5 bases). The CDR3 has 14 residues. Germline V gives CDR1 MGHRA, CDR2 YSYEKL. Trimming stripped 4 bases from V and 2 bases from J, with 11 bases between. The CDR3 region is CASSLGQGNYGYTF. The CDR3 DNA is TGCGCCAGCAGCCTCGGACAAGGCAACTATGGCTACACCTTC.

The chain recombines TRBV27 with TRBJ2-1; the match to TRBD2 covers 9 bases. The CDR3 spans 15 residues. V trimming: 2 bases; J trimming: 5 bases; junction bases outside the gene matches: 4. CDR1 is MNHEY and CDR2 is SMNVEV in the germline V gene (reference sequence). CDR3 amino acids: CASSLRAGGNNEQFF. In DNA, the CDR3 is TGTGCCAGCAGTTTAAGGGCGGGAGGGAACAATGAGCAGTTCTTC.

This sequence joins TRBV7-2 and TRBJ2-7; D is uncertain. Germline CDR1 and CDR2: SGHTA and FQGNSA. V was trimmed by 1 base and J by 1 base, leaving 8 bases between them. There are 14 residues in the CDR3. In DNA form, the CDR3 reads TGTGCCAGCAGCTTAGATCCGACTTCCTACGAGCAGTACTTC. Translated: CASSLDPTSYEQYF.

V gene TRBV30 combines with J gene TRBJ1-4; no firm D call. V was trimmed by 2 bases and J by 2 bases, leaving 9 bases between them. The CDR3 extends over 14 amino acids. Germline V CDR1 and CDR2: GTSNPN, SVGIG (reference sequence). The CDR3 bases are TGTGCCTGGAGTAGCCCTGCGACTAATGAAAAACTGTTTTTT. Translating it yields CAWSSPATNEKLFF.